This T cell receptor (beta chain) was sequenced in a study of metastatic and nonmetastatic thyroid tumors. The trim removed 5 bases at V and 5 bases at J, leaving 4 bases unmatched. Germline CDR1 SGHTA, CDR2 FQGTGA. The CDR3 is 14 amino acids. In the authors' workflow: The authors used CDR3 differences across clinicopathological groups to build a distant-metastasis classifier for papillary thyroid cancer. TCRdb reassembled clones from the PCR reads with MiXCR. The V and J calls come from TCRdb's annotation, not from the publication. The sample includes about 31,000 clones, about 21% seen only once; the top ten take about 22%. Among the patients, none had received any treatment before thyroid surgery. This clone was seen ten or more times.

This clonotype originated in a female donor with papillary thyroid cancer or a benign thyroid nodule (not recorded which). Some clones in this sample may be carry-over from other donors' samples. The chain joins TRBV7-3 to TRBJ2-1, with 9 bases identical to TRBD1. The sequenced sample was blood. The CDR3 DNA reads TGTGCCAGCAGCGTTTACAGGGGGCACAATGAGCAGTTCTTC. Amino acid sequence: CASSVYRGHNEQFF.